This T cell receptor (beta chain) stems from a study of cytotoxic CD8 clonotypes in ibrutinib-treated CLL. General study findings and limits: Public clonotypes proved infrequent, and on treatment they shrank or remained steady.

Concerning this clone: The antigen remains unidentified.

The source of around 2 micrograms of genomic DNA for TCR beta libraries was cryopreserved PBMCs. Using immunoSEQ multiplex PCR, the repertoire was profiled, and TCRdb retains in-frame clones only, with some absent. The repertoire holds 150,000 or so clones, more than 70% seen once, with 6% to 9.5% in the top ten. The starting material was PBMCs, obtained after 36 months of ibrutinib treatment. The source is a human donor with chronic lymphocytic leukemia.

CDR3 amino acids: CASSRTGQGSYEQYF. The CDR3 DNA sequence: TGCGCCAGCAGCCGGACAGGACAGGGTTCCTACGAGCAGTACTTC. The chain joins TRBV5-1 to TRBJ2-7, with 8 bases matching TRBD1. This CDR3 has 15 amino acids. V dropped 4 bases and J dropped 1; count of bases not matched to a gene: 7. Germline V gene sequence: CDR1 SGHRS, CDR2 YFSETQ. Filled out from reference TRBV5-1 and TRBJ2-7, the complete variable domain reads KAGVTQTPRYLIKTRGQQVTLSCSPISGHRSVSWYQQTPGQGLQFLFEYFSETQRNKGNFPGRFSGRQFSNSRSEMNVSTLELGDSALYLCASSRTGQGSYEQYFGPGTRLTVT.